At least ten counts were recorded for the clone carrying this TCR beta chain. Between the trimmed V and J ends, which lost 2 bases and 4 bases, there was a span of 10 bases. Germline loops: CDR1 ENHRY, CDR2 SYGVKD. The CDR3 runs 14 residues. It was with unique molecular identifiers that the TCRbeta library was prepared. TCRdb redid the calling of the PCR reads with MiXCR, one entry per CDR3 protein. The sample lists roughly 220,000 distinct CDR3 sequences, about 8.2% seen once, with less than 40% in the top ten. The data are from a study of T-cell reconstitution after alpha-beta-depleted transplantation in children.

This receptor was obtained from a male patient aged 2 to 10 who had a stem cell transplant for acute myeloid leukemia, so the T cells may come from the graft donor. Sequences were derived from PBMCs, mostly from graft donor cells, sampled 360 days after TCRalphabeta/CD19-depleted stem cell transplant. The genes are TRBV10-3 and TRBJ2-3; tentative D call: TRBD2 (6 bases). The CDR3 nucleotides are TGTGCCATCAGTGAGGGGTGGGAGGCAGATACGCAGTATTTT. Its translation: CAISEGWEADTQYF.